One sample yielded the 32 T cell receptor beta chains listed below, sequenced in a study of vaccination and CD4 T cells after COVID-19. Stated time point: late sampling 161 to 241 days after vaccination in a few convalescent patients. Specified treatment: roughly 10-day PBMC culture with coronavirus spike peptide pools or control peptides (ViraFEST assay). The assay that was used to sequence DNA from cultured CD4+ T cells was the Oncomine TCR Beta short-read assay. A single record per CDR3 protein comes from TCRdb applying MiXCR to the PCR reads. The sample lists 20,000 to 25,000 distinct CDR3 sequences, 30% to 35% seen once, with around 8.6% in the top ten. Their antigens remain unidentified. The source material was CD4+ T cells from blood, cultured in vitro, sampled about 7 months after SARS-CoV-2 vaccination. These TCRs come from a human donor who had recovered from COVID-19.

The chain recombines TRBV27 with TRBJ1-5; D unclear. This CDR3 contains 13 residues. Trimming stripped 7 bases from V and 6 bases from J, with 13 bases between. CDR1 MNHEY and CDR2 SMNVEV come from the germline V gene (reference sequence). CDR3 in amino acids: CASNRLPGQPQHF. CDR3 nucleotides: TGTGCCAGCAACCGACTGCCCGGTCAGCCCCAGCATTTT.

The CDR3 protein is CASSEVRGTDQPQHF. CDR3 in DNA: TGTGCCAGCAGTGAAGTTCGAGGGACGGACCAGCCCCAGCATTTT. The rearrangement uses TRBV2 and TRBJ1-5, with D possibly matching TRBD1 (5 bases). This CDR3 is built from 15 residues. Germline CDR1 is SNHLY and CDR2 is FYNNEI. The ends were cut back, 1 base at V and 7 bases at J, with 14 bases in the middle.

This clonotype was counted a few times. DNA for the CDR3: TGTGCCAGCAAGCGCCACCAGTACGAGCAGTACTTC. Translated, it gives CASKRHQYEQYF. The gene calls are TRBV6-1 and TRBJ2-7; D gene unclear. V was pared by 7 bases and J by 4 bases, with 11 bases between. The CDR3 length is 12 residues. The germline V gene has CDR1 MNHNS and CDR2 SASEGT.

This clonotype was picked up a small number of times. The J gene is TRBJ2-7, the V gene TRBV6-1; TRBD1 might be the D (6 bases). Per germline, CDR1 MNHNS and CDR2 SASEGT. Trimming removed 6 bases at V and 3 bases at J, with 9 bases between. This CDR3 has 12 amino acids. The CDR3 sequence is CASSPQGYEQYF. The CDR3 nucleotides read TGTGCCAGCAGCCCACAGGGCTACGAGCAGTACTTC.

The chain uses TRBV20-1 and TRBJ2-3, with 9 bases that match TRBD1. The germline gives CDR1 DFQATT, CDR2 SNEGSKA (reference sequence). The CDR3 has 14 amino acids. Trimming took 6 bases from V and 4 from J; bases not matched to a gene: 8. The CDR3 is CSARTGVGADTQYF. In DNA form, the CDR3 reads TGCAGTGCCCGGACAGGGGTAGGAGCAGATACGCAGTATTTT.

This chain connects TRBV10-3 to TRBJ2-3; TRBD1 is a possible D gene (5 bases). Trimming removed 3 bases from V and 0 bases from J, with 10 bases in between. CDR1 ENHRY and CDR2 SYGVKD come from the germline V gene. This CDR3 region has 15 residues. CDR3 residues: CAISEGQGSTDTQYF. CDR3 nucleotides: TGTGCCATCAGTGAAGGGCAGGGAAGCACAGATACGCAGTATTTT.

This clonotype was seen a handful of times. This chain joins TRBV7-3 and TRBJ1-2; D is undetermined. The germline CDR1 and CDR2 sequences are SGHTA and FQGTGA. V was pared by 4 bases and J by 3 bases, with 9 bases between. CDR3 length: 13 amino acids. The CDR3 sequence: CASSSAFDYGYTF. Here the CDR3 DNA reads TGTGCCAGCAGCTCTGCGTTTGACTATGGCTACACCTTC.

The chain joins TRBV28 to TRBJ2-7; D not certain. CDR1 MDHEN and CDR2 SYDVKM come from the germline V gene. The CDR3 has 13 residues. V lost 2 bases and J 4 bases, leaving 9 bases between the germline ends. CDR3: CASSLLTQYEQYF. In DNA form, the CDR3 reads TGTGCCAGCAGTTTACTAACACAATACGAGCAGTACTTC.

The chain uses TRBV6-2 or TRBV6-3 and TRBJ2-7; no definite D call. This CDR3 comprises 12 residues. V was pared by 2 bases and J by 7 bases, with 9 bases between. Germline CDR1 and CDR2: MNHEY and SVGEGT. In DNA form, the CDR3 reads TGTGCCAGCAGTTACGGTTACAATGAGCAGTACTTC. Its translation: CASSYGYNEQYF.

As to this clonotype: As the CDR3 is not closed by the conserved phenylalanine or tryptophan, this likely results from a read error. The CDR3 DNA reads TGCAGTGCTAGTCCGGGGACGCTTGGGGCCCAGCATTCT. This sequence encodes CSASPGTLGAQHS. This chain uses TRBV20-1 with TRBJ1-5, with D perhaps matching TRBD1 (5 bases). Germline V gene data show CDR1 as DFQATT and CDR2 as SNEGSKA (reference sequence). The CDR3 runs 13 residues. The germline V and J ends were trimmed by 3 bases and 11 bases, with 17 bases remaining between them.

The chain carries TRBV6-1 and TRBJ2-1; 9 bases line up with TRBD2. CDR3 length: 15 residues. J lost 3 bases, V lost 6 bases, and 6 bases had no gene match. The V gene's germline CDR1 is MNHNS and CDR2 SASEGT. Here the CDR3 DNA reads TGTGCCAGCAGAGCACTAGCGGGTAACTACAATGAGCAGTTCTTC. This gives the protein CASRALAGNYNEQFF.

This clonotype was recorded a few times. The rearrangement links TRBV29-1 to TRBJ1-2; unclear D gene. This CDR3 has 13 residues. The V and J ends lost 2 bases and 5 bases respectively, with 12 bases between them. The germline gives CDR1 SQVTM, CDR2 ANQGSEA. The CDR3 sequence is CSVEPGVSYGYTF. The CDR3 coding sequence is TGCAGCGTTGAACCCGGGGTCTCGTATGGCTACACCTTC. Full variable domain (outside the CDR3, taken from reference TRBV29-1 and TRBJ1-2): SAVISQKPSRDICQRGTSLTIQCQVDSQVTMMFWYRQQPGQSLTLIATANQGSEATYESGFVIDKFPISRPNLTFSTLTVSNMSPEDSSIYLCSVEPGVSYGYTFGSGTRLTVV.

This chain uses TRBV20-1 with TRBJ2-7; D possibly corresponds to TRBD1 (6 bases). V was trimmed by 0 bases and J by 4 bases, leaving 16 bases between them. CDR3 size: 15 residues. Germline assignment: CDR1 DFQATT and CDR2 SNEGSKA (reference sequence). In nucleotides, the CDR3 is TGCAGTGCTAGAGATAACAGGGCCTCGCCATACGAGCAGTACTTC. It is translated as CSARDNRASPYEQYF.

This clonotype was seen a handful of times. The chain employs TRBV27 and TRBJ1-5; a possible D gene is TRBD1 (5 bases). V lost 3 bases and J lost 2, with 14 bases in between. CDR3 length: 16 amino acids. The germline CDR1 and CDR2 sequences are MNHEY and SMNVEV (reference sequence). The CDR3 sequence is CASSLVGGGGNQPQHF. The DNA for the CDR3 is TGTGCCAGCAGTTTGGTCGGGGGGGGAGGCAATCAGCCCCAGCATTTT.

This sequence joins TRBV20-1 and TRBJ1-5; no reliable D call. This CDR3 has 12 amino acids. V lost 1 base to trimming and J lost 5 bases, with 6 bases between them. In germline, CDR1 is DFQATT, CDR2 SNEGSKA (reference sequence). The CDR3 DNA is TGCAGTGCTAGAGTCACCGATCAGCCCCAGCATTTT. As protein: CSARVTDQPQHF.

By sample share, this clonotype is medium-sized (0.01 to 0.1%). The V call is TRBV20-1, the J call TRBJ2-7; 7 bases match TRBD2. Germline V lookup: CDR1 DFQATT, CDR2 SNEGSKA (reference sequence). After removal of 1 base from V and 0 bases from J, the junction contained 6 bases not matched to a gene. The CDR3 spans 15 residues. CDR3 DNA: TGCAGTGCTAGAGCCGGGAGGCTTCTCTCCTACGAGCAGTACTTC. Translating it yields CSARAGRLLSYEQYF.

CDR3 DNA sequence: TGTGCCAGCAGCCGGTCCAGGGCAGATGAGCAGTTCTTC. Residues: CASSRSRADEQFF. The rearrangement links TRBV11-3 to TRBJ2-1; maybe TRBD1 (5 bases). Germline CDR1 SGHNT, CDR2 YENEEA. V gave up 5 bases and J gave up 8 bases, with 13 bases separating them. The CDR3 has 13 amino acids.

This clonotype has more than one count but fewer than ten. The chain carries TRBV28 and TRBJ1-5; D is ambiguous. The germline V gene has CDR1 MDHEN and CDR2 SYDVKM. The V end was cut by 3 bases, the J end by 4 bases, with 4 bases between. The CDR3 covers 12 residues. The chain's CDR3 is CASSLNNQPQHF. For the CDR3, the DNA is TGTGCCAGCAGTTTGAATAATCAGCCCCAGCATTTT. Combining the CDR3 with reference TRBV28 and TRBJ1-5 gives the whole variable domain DVKVTQSSRYLVKRTGEKVFLECVQDMDHENMFWYRQDPGLGLRLIYFSYDVKMKEKGDIPEGYSVSREKKERFSLILESASTNQTSMYLCASSLNNQPQHFGDGTRLSIL.

The chain carries TRBV29-1 and TRBJ2-3; a possible D gene is TRBD1 (5 bases). The CDR3 has 14 amino acids. With 4 bases removed from V and 1 base from J, the gap between germline ends came to 12 bases. Germline CDR1 and CDR2: SQVTM and ANQGSEA. The CDR3 DNA follows: TGCAGCGTTGTTGGGGTGGGGCGCACAGATACGCAGTATTTT. Amino acid sequence: CSVVGVGRTDTQYF.

This clonotype appeared a single time. This chain links TRBV7-2 with TRBJ1-1; D gene ambiguous. The CDR3 is 12 residues long. Trimming cost V 2 bases and J 5 bases, with 6 bases left between them. CDR1 is SGHTA and CDR2 is FQGNSA in the germline V gene. The CDR3 DNA reads as TGTGCCAGCAGCTTATTTGTGACTGAAGCTTTCTTT. Its translation: CASSLFVTEAFF.

On this clonotype itself: The conserved final phenylalanine or tryptophan is absent from the CDR3, which likely points to a read error. The chain uses TRBV20-1 and TRBJ1-1; 7 positions agree with TRBD1. V lost 1 base and J lost 5; bases outside the gene matches: 13. Germline V gene sequence: CDR1 DFQATT, CDR2 SNEGSKA (reference sequence). The CDR3 loop spans 16 amino acids. The CDR3 protein is CSARATGATVRTEAFL. CDR3 sequence (DNA): TGCAGTGCTAGAGCTACAGGGGCCACGGTTAGGACTGAAGCTTTCCTT.

The chain carries TRBV7-8 and TRBJ1-6; TRBD1 is a possible D gene (6 bases). Trimming removed 5 bases at V and 8 bases at J, with 22 bases between. Germline lookup yields CDR1 SGHVS and CDR2 FQNEAQ. The length of the CDR3 is 17 residues. CDR3 nucleotides: TGTGCCAGCAGCCTAACGGACGGGGGCAGAATTTATTCACCCCTCCACTTT. This encodes CASSLTDGGRIYSPLHF.

The rearrangement joins TRBV11-1 to TRBJ2-1, with TRBD1 identical over 10 bases. Germline V CDR1 and CDR2: SGHAT, FQDESV (reference sequence). The CDR3 totals 15 residues. Unmatched junction bases numbered 9, after V lost 8 bases and J lost 5 bases. This CDR3 reads CASRPRDRGHNEQFF. The CDR3, as DNA: TGTGCCAGCCGACCTCGGGACAGGGGCCACAATGAGCAGTTCTTC.

This clonotype is medium-sized (0.01 to 0.1%). The V and J genes are TRBV20-1 and TRBJ2-7, with TRBD2 identical over 8 bases. V gave up 1 base and J gave up 7 bases; unmatched junction bases: 9. This CDR3 contains 14 residues. The germline V gene has CDR1 DFQATT and CDR2 SNEGSKA (reference sequence). For the CDR3, the DNA is TGCAGTGCTAGAGGACTAGCGTCGAGGTATGAGCAGTACTTC. Translating gives CSARGLASRYEQYF.

CDR3 sequence: CASSLFPGNEQFF. The DNA for the CDR3 is TGTGCCAGCAGCTTATTCCCTGGTAATGAGCAGTTCTTC. This chain joins TRBV7-2 and TRBJ2-1; no clear D. Trimming shortened V by 2 bases and J by 7 bases, and 9 bases separated the two germline ends. This CDR3 comprises 13 residues. Germline CDR1 SGHTA, CDR2 FQGNSA.

This clonotype was counted only a few times. This sequence joins TRBV6-5 and TRBJ2-1; D call uncertain. Germline lookup yields CDR1 MNHEY and CDR2 SVGAGI. This CDR3 has 14 residues. Trimming took 2 bases from V and 6 from J, leaving 11 bases between them. The CDR3 loop reads CASSYKAPSNEQFF. The CDR3 nucleotides read TGTGCCAGCAGTTACAAAGCGCCCTCCAATGAGCAGTTCTTC.

The chain uses TRBV15 and TRBJ2-5; TRBD1 might be the D (6 bases). V was cut by 0 bases and J by 5 bases, with 13 bases left in between. The CDR3 runs to 15 residues. Germline values: CDR1 LNHNV, CDR2 YYDKDF (reference sequence). The CDR3 region has the DNA TGTGCCACCAGCAGAGATACAGGGACCGGGGAGACCCAGTACTTC. Protein: CATSRDTGTGETQYF.

V and J are TRBV5-4 and TRBJ2-1; either TRBD1 or TRBD2 may fit D (5 bases each). V dropped 1 base and J dropped 4 bases, with 12 bases sitting between them. This CDR3 spans 15 amino acids. Germline assignment: CDR1 SGHNT and CDR2 YYREEE (reference sequence). The CDR3 DNA reads as TGTGCCAGCAGCTTGTACGAGGGGCCATACAATGAGCAGTTCTTC. It encodes CASSLYEGPYNEQFF.

The sample holds one count of this clonotype. The rearrangement links TRBV7-9 to TRBJ2-1; the D call may be TRBD1 or TRBD2 (5 bases each). The CDR3 consists of 16 residues. The V gene's germline CDR1 is SEHNR and CDR2 FQNEAQ (reference sequence). V was clipped by 2 bases and J by 5 bases, with 16 bases between them. The CDR3 bases are TGTGCCAGCAGCTTATGGTCGGGAAAGGGGAACAATGAGCAGTTCTTC. It encodes CASSLWSGKGNNEQFF. Together with reference TRBV7-9 and TRBJ2-1, the CDR3 gives the full variable domain: DTGVSQNPRHKITKRGQNVTFRCDPISEHNRLYWYRQTLGQGPEFLTYFQNEAQLEKSRLLSDRFSAERPKGSFSTLEIQRTEQGDSAMYLCASSLWSGKGNNEQFFGPGTRLTVL.

This chain connects TRBV11-3 to TRBJ2-1; D is uncertain. Trimming cost V 5 bases and J 4 bases, with 15 bases left between them. CDR1 is SGHNT, CDR2 YENEEA, per germline. The CDR3 has 15 residues. The CDR3 coding sequence is TGTGCCAGCAGCCCCCAATTGGGCCTTTACAATGAGCAGTTCTTC. Its protein product is CASSPQLGLYNEQFF.

With respect to this clonotype: This could be a read error, since a much larger clone is one nucleotide away. The V and J genes are TRBV6-5 and TRBJ2-5; D gene ambiguous. V lost 6 bases to trimming and J lost 5 bases, with 16 bases between them. The CDR3 length is 14 residues. Germline CDR1 MNHEY, CDR2 SVGAGI. Here the CDR3 reads CASSSSGLDETQYF. The CDR3 coding sequence is TGTGCCAGCAGCTCCTCGGGCCTTGACGAGACCCAGTACTTC.

V gene TRBV20-1 combines with J gene TRBJ1-5; a possible D gene is TRBD1 (6 bases). The germline gives CDR1 DFQATT, CDR2 SNEGSKA (reference sequence). The CDR3 has 21 amino acids. The V gene lost 4 bases and the J gene lost 0 bases, with 31 bases spanning the gap. CDR3 protein: CSAMVRLGAAENYYSNQPQHF. CDR3 nucleotides: TGCAGTGCTATGGTGCGGTTGGGGGCCGCCGAAAACTACTATAGCAATCAGCCCCAGCATTTT.